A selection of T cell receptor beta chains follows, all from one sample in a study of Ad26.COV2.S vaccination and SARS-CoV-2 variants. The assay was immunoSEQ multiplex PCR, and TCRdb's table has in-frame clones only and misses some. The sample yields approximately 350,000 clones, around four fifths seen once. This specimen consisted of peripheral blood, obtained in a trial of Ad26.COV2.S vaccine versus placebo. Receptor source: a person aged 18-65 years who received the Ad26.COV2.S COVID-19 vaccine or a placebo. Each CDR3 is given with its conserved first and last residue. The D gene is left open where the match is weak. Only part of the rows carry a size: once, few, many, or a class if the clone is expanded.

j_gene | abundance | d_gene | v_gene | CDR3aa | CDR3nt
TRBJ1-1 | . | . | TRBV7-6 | CASSSGRGGTEAFF | TGTGCCAGCAGCTCAGGGCGGGGTGGAACTGAAGCTTTCTTT
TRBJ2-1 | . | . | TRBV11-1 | CATKGGGNEQFF | TGTGCCACTAAGGGTGGGGGCAATGAGCAGTTCTTC
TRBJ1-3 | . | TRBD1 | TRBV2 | CASSGDSHGNTIYF | TGTGCCAGCAGTGGGGACAGTCATGGAAACACCATATATTTT
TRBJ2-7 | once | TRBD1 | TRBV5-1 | CASSRQGAPYEQYF | TGCGCCAGCAGCCGGCAGGGGGCGCCCTACGAGCAGTACTTC
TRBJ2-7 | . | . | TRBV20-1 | CSARWGDEQYF | TGCAGTGCTAGATGGGGGGACGAGCAGTACTTC
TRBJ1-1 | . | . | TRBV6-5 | CASSLQGSNTEAFF | TGTGCCAGCAGTTTGCAGGGATCGAACACTGAAGCTTTCTTT
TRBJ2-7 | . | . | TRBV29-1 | CSVTSHYEQYF | TGCAGCGTCACCTCCCACTACGAGCAGTACTTC
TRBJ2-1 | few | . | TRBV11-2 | CASSLFSEVRHGLNEQFF | TGTGCCAGCAGCTTATTCTCGGAGGTCCGACATGGGCTAAATGAGCAGTTCTTC
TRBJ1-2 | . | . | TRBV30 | CAWNEGVSNYGYTF | TGTGCCTGGAACGAAGGGGTTTCTAACTATGGCTACACCTTC
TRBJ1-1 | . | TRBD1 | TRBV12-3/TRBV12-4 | CASSQGETTEAFF | TGTGCCAGCAGCCAGGGGGAGACTACTGAAGCTTTCTTT
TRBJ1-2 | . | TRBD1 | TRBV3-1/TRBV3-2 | CASSHRQGRGDGYTF | TGTGCCAGCAGCCACCGACAGGGTAGGGGGGATGGCTACACCTTC
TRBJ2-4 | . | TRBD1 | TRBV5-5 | CASSLAGGTGGNIQYF | TGTGCCAGCAGCTTGGCCGGGGGCACAGGGGGAAACATTCAGTACTTC
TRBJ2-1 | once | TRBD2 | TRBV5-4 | CASIRSGSGNEQFF | TGTGCCAGCATCCGTAGCGGGAGTGGCAATGAGCAGTTCTTC
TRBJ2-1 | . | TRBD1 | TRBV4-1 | CASTTYRDREVNEQFF | TGCGCCAGCACCACTTACCGGGACAGGGAGGTGAATGAGCAGTTCTTC
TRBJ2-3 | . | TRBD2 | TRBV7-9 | CASSSGLAGLDTQYF | TGTGCCAGCAGCTCGGGACTAGCGGGATTAGATACGCAGTATTTT
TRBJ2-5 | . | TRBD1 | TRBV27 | CASSTRTGIAQETQYF | TGTGCCAGCAGTACAAGGACAGGCATAGCTCAAGAGACCCAGTACTTC
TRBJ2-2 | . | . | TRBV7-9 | CASSFRIQDVDTGELFF | TGTGCCAGCAGTTTTAGGATCCAGGATGTTGACACCGGGGAGCTGTTTTTT
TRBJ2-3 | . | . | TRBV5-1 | CASSPAAGGDTDTQYF | TGCGCCAGCAGCCCCGCGGCCGGGGGCGACACAGATACGCAGTATTTT
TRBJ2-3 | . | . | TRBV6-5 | CASSYLRGVGTDTQYF | TGTGCCAGCAGTTACTTGAGAGGAGTTGGCACAGATACGCAGTATTTT
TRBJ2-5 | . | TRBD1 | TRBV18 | CASSPSPQGARQETQYF | TGTGCCAGCTCACCATCGCCACAGGGGGCTCGTCAAGAGACCCAGTACTTC
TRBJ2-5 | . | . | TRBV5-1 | CASSLGYQETQYF | TGCGCCAGCAGCTTGGGATACCAAGAGACCCAGTACTTC
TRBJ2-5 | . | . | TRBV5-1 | CASSFMGNPTETQYF | TGCGCCAGCAGCTTTATGGGGAACCCGACGGAGACCCAGTACTTC
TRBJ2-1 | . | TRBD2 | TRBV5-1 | CASRLTSGSLDEQFF | TGCGCCAGCAGACTCACTAGCGGGAGTCTAGATGAGCAGTTCTTC
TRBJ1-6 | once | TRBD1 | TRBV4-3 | CASSLRTGNNSPLHF | TGCGCCAGCAGCCTCAGGACAGGGAATAATTCACCCCTCCACTTT
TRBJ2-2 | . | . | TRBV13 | CASSLGLRPGELFF | TGTGCCAGCAGCTTAGGCTTGCGACCCGGGGAGCTGTTTTTT
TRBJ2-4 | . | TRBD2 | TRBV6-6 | CASSPNSGDGAKNIQYF | TGTGCCAGCAGTCCAAACAGCGGGGACGGGGCCAAAAACATTCAGTACTTC
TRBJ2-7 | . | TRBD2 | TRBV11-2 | CASSLTSGLSYEQYF | TGTGCCAGCAGCTTGACTAGCGGGTTATCCTACGAGCAGTACTTC
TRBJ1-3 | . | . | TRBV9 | CASSEPSGNTIYF | TGTGCCAGCAGCGAGCCTAGCGGAAACACCATATATTTT
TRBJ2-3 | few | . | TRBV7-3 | CASSLAGHPTDTQYF | TGTGCCAGCAGCTTGGCGGGGCATCCCACAGATACGCAGTATTTT